Listed here are 26 T cell receptor beta chains from one sample, sequenced in a study of cytomegalovirus exposure and HLA in healthy donors. The repertoire was sequenced with immunoSEQ multiplex PCR; TCRdb's copy has only in-frame clones and lacks some. Seen here are approximately 100,000 clones, around 93% observed once, and the top ten hold around 1.1%. The sequenced sample consisted of PBMCs. The receptor set was obtained from a woman aged 25-40 years in good health and CMV-seropositive.

The chain employs TRBV6-1 and TRBJ1-5; D ambiguous. The germline gives CDR1 MNHNS, CDR2 SASEGT. This CDR3 spans 13 amino acids. The germline V and J ends were trimmed by 6 bases and 3 bases, with 9 bases remaining between them. CDR3 residues: CASRVQHNQPQHF. The CDR3 coding sequence is TGTGCCAGCAGAGTACAGCACAATCAGCCCCAGCATTTT.

The rearrangement uses TRBV9 and TRBJ2-6; D is possibly TRBD1 (6 bases). The CDR3 runs 17 residues. Germline loops: CDR1 SGDLS, CDR2 YYNGEE. The V and J ends lost 2 bases and 1 base respectively, with 13 bases between them. In DNA, the CDR3 is TGTGCCAGCAGCGTCAGGGGATTGGTTTCTGGGGCCAACGTCCTGACTTTC. Translation: CASSVRGLVSGANVLTF. Complete variable domain (other parts from reference TRBV9 and TRBJ2-6): DSGVTQTPKHLITATGQRVTLRCSPRSGDLSVYWYQQSLDQGLQFLIQYYNGEERAKGNILERFSAQQFPDLHSELNLSSLELGDSALYFCASSVRGLVSGANVLTFGAGSRLTVL.

The chain employs TRBV15 and TRBJ1-3, with no clear D. The CDR3 length is 14 residues. Germline V CDR1 and CDR2: LNHNV, YYDKDF (reference sequence). The V gene lost 1 base and the J gene lost 3 bases, with 7 bases spanning the gap. CDR3 nucleotide sequence: TGTGCCACCAGCAGAGCCCTCAGTGGAAACACCATATATTTT. Its translation is CATSRALSGNTIYF.

V is TRBV7-2 and J is TRBJ1-4; 8 bases are shared with TRBD1. The J segment lost 8 bases and the V segment lost 5 bases, leaving 10 bases of the junction unmatched. This CDR3 contains 15 residues. Germline CDR1 SGHTA, CDR2 FQGNSA. In DNA, the CDR3 is TGTGCCAGCAGCGAACGGACAGGGATAAGGGAAAAACTGTTTTTT. Residues: CASSERTGIREKLFF.

The chain uses TRBV6-5 and TRBJ2-1, with 8 bases fitting TRBD1. The junction had 7 bases not matched to a gene; V was cut back by 5 bases and J by 4 bases. This CDR3 has 15 amino acids. Germline CDR1 MNHEY, CDR2 SVGAGI. The CDR3 DNA reads as TGTGCCAGCAGTCCTACAGGGGGGCCATACAATGAGCAGTTCTTC. Its protein product is CASSPTGGPYNEQFF.

This chain uses TRBV18 with TRBJ1-1; possible D gene TRBD1, 5 bases. Germline lookup yields CDR1 KGHSH and CDR2 LQKENI. This CDR3 is built from 17 residues. Between the trimmed V and J ends, which lost 3 bases and 1 base, there was a span of 18 bases. The CDR3 is CASSPTSKIGANTEAFF. Here the CDR3 DNA reads TGTGCCAGCTCACCCACATCTAAAATTGGGGCGAACACTGAAGCTTTCTTT.

The chain uses TRBV5-1 and TRBJ2-2; tentative D call: TRBD1 (5 bases). This CDR3 comprises 14 residues. Germline V lookup: CDR1 SGHRS, CDR2 YFSETQ. V lost 7 bases and J lost 2, with 12 bases in between. The CDR3 DNA is TGCGCCAGCCGGACAAACTACAACACCGGGGAGCTGTTTTTT. It encodes CASRTNYNTGELFF.

The chain carries TRBV10-3 and TRBJ2-1, with 9 bases lining up with TRBD1. V lost 9 bases, J lost 3 bases, and 6 bases stayed unmatched. Germline loops: CDR1 ENHRY, CDR2 SYGVKD. This CDR3 has 14 residues. This CDR3 reads CAITGQGLYNEQFF. Written as DNA, the CDR3 is TGTGCCATTACGGGACAGGGTCTCTACAATGAGCAGTTCTTC.

The CDR3 nucleotides read TGTGCCAGTAGTTTAATCGACAGGACCACTGAAGCTTTCTTT. Its translation is CASSLIDRTTEAFF. The chain carries TRBV19 and TRBJ1-1; possible D gene TRBD1, 6 bases. Per the germline V gene, CDR1 is LNHDA and CDR2 is SQIVND (reference sequence). The CDR3 has 14 residues. Trimming pared 5 bases from V and 4 bases from J, leaving 14 bases between. The entire variable domain, with the rest obtained from reference TRBV19 and TRBJ1-1, is as follows: DGGITQSPKYLFRKEGQNVTLSCEQNLNHDAMYWYRQDPGQGLRLIYYSQIVNDFQKGDIAEGYSVSREKKESFPLTVTSAQKNPTAFYLCASSLIDRTTEAFFGQGTRLTVV.

The gene calls are TRBV29-1 and TRBJ2-3, with D unclear. The V gene lost 4 bases and the J gene lost 10 bases, with 15 bases spanning the gap. Germline V gene lookup returns CDR1 SQVTM and CDR2 ANQGSEA. The CDR3 runs to 12 residues. For the CDR3, the DNA is TGCAGCGTTGGCGATGATAGTTCCCCGCAGTATTTT. This codes for CSVGDDSSPQYF.

The rearrangement uses TRBV28 and TRBJ2-3; D perhaps matches TRBD1 (5 bases). The length of the CDR3 is 16 residues. Between the trimmed V and J ends, which lost 5 bases and 3 bases, there was a span of 18 bases. Germline assignment: CDR1 MDHEN and CDR2 SYDVKM. CDR3 DNA sequence: TGTGCCAGCAGTCCTACGGCAGGGCTTAAGACAGATACGCAGTATTTT. Protein product: CASSPTAGLKTDTQYF.

The chain couples TRBV19 to TRBJ2-1, with 9 bases aligning to TRBD2. Per germline, CDR1 LNHDA and CDR2 SQIVND (reference sequence). The CDR3 extends over 15 amino acids. V trimming: 5 bases; J trimming: 4 bases; junction bases outside the gene matches: 6. CDR3 coding DNA: TGTGCCAGTAGTCGTCTAGCGGGATATTACAATGAGCAGTTCTTC. This translates into CASSRLAGYYNEQFF.

As regards this clone: Other DNA variants within this sample encode the same CDR3. The chain uses TRBV5-1 and TRBJ1-1, with 9 bases lining up with TRBD1. This CDR3 is built from 14 residues. Germline values: CDR1 SGHRS, CDR2 YFSETQ. With V trimmed by 5 bases and J by 5 bases, 7 bases remained unmatched. The CDR3 reads CASSPTGGLTEAFF. The CDR3, as DNA: TGCGCCAGCAGTCCTACAGGGGGCCTAACTGAAGCTTTCTTT. The whole variable domain, filled in from reference TRBV5-1 and TRBJ1-1, reads KAGVTQTPRYLIKTRGQQVTLSCSPISGHRSVSWYQQTPGQGLQFLFEYFSETQRNKGNFPGRFSGRQFSNSRSEMNVSTLELGDSALYLCASSPTGGLTEAFFGQGTRLTVV.

V is TRBV6-1 and J is TRBJ2-4, with TRBD2 matching over 10 bases. Looked up from germline, CDR1 is MNHNS and CDR2 is SASEGT. V trimming: 2 bases; J trimming: 0 bases; junction bases outside the gene matches: 1. There are 16 residues in the CDR3. The CDR3 sequence is CASSETSGIAKNIQYF. DNA for the CDR3: TGTGCCAGCAGTGAAACTAGCGGGATAGCCAAAAACATTCAGTACTTC.

The rearrangement uses TRBV9 and TRBJ2-2; 10 bases match TRBD2. The V gene's germline CDR1 is SGDLS and CDR2 YYNGEE. This CDR3 has 16 amino acids. V lost 0 bases and J lost 7; bases outside the gene matches: 6. CDR3 sequence (DNA): TGTGCCAGCAGCGTAGGTCTAGCGGGAGTCCGCGGGGAGCTGTTTTTT. Its protein is CASSVGLAGVRGELFF.

This rearrangement joins TRBV2 to TRBJ2-2, with D possibly being TRBD2 (6 bases). The CDR3 runs 14 residues. Germline CDR1 reads SNHLY; CDR2 reads FYNNEI. V was trimmed by 6 bases and J by 6 bases, leaving 14 bases between them. The CDR3 region is CASSALRGPGELFF. CDR3 bases: TGTGCCAGCAGCGCGCTGCGGGGTCCCGGGGAGCTGTTTTTT.

This clone was detected only a few times. The chain is built from TRBV29-1 and TRBJ1-1; possibly TRBD1 for D (5 bases). V dropped 7 bases and J dropped 1 base, with 10 bases sitting between them. The germline CDR1 and CDR2 sequences are SQVTM and ANQGSEA. The CDR3 is made up of 12 amino acids. The CDR3 here is CSGIQGNTEAFF. The CDR3 nucleotides read TGCAGCGGTATCCAGGGGAACACTGAAGCTTTCTTT.

This rearrangement joins TRBV28 to TRBJ2-7; TRBD2 might be the D (5 bases). The length of the CDR3 is 15 residues. Looked up from germline, CDR1 is MDHEN and CDR2 is SYDVKM. V lost 4 bases and J 4 bases, leaving 17 bases between the germline ends. CDR3 sequence reads: CASSSRGLAQYEQYF. The DNA of the CDR3 is TGTGCCAGCAGTTCCCGCGGCCTAGCACAATACGAGCAGTACTTC.

The chain carries TRBV11-2 and TRBJ2-2, with 7 bases fitting TRBD2. The CDR3 is made up of 15 amino acids. Trimming cost V 7 bases and J 7 bases; bases outside gene matches: 12. Germline V lookup: CDR1 SGHAT, CDR2 FQNNGV. The DNA of the CDR3 is TGTGCCAGCATAAGAAGGGCTAGCGGACACGGGGAGCTGTTTTTT. It translates to CASIRRASGHGELFF.

The V gene is TRBV28, the J gene TRBJ2-2; possible D gene TRBD1, 5 bases. CDR1 is MDHEN, CDR2 SYDVKM, per germline. The CDR3 runs to 12 residues. V was shortened by 11 bases and J by 4 bases, with 11 bases between the two germline ends. CDR3 region: CAGADGTGELFF. DNA of the CDR3: TGTGCCGGGGCAGATGGCACCGGGGAGCTGTTTTTT.

V and J are TRBV4-3 and TRBJ2-1; TRBD2 matches at 11 bases. V shed 5 bases, J shed 10 bases, and the junction held 16 bases outside the gene matches. The CDR3 is 17 amino acids. Germline values: CDR1 LGHNA, CDR2 YSLEER. CDR3 sequence: CASSSQTGTSGGGEQFF. The CDR3 DNA is TGCGCCAGCAGCTCACAGACCGGGACTAGCGGAGGGGGCGAGCAGTTCTTC.

The chain uses TRBV30 and TRBJ2-5; TRBD2 matches 8 bases. J lost 7 bases, V lost 2 bases, and 3 bases had no gene match. The germline CDR1 and CDR2 sequences are GTSNPN and SVGIG (reference sequence). CDR3 length: 12 amino acids. The CDR3 DNA reads as TGTGCCTGGAGTCACGGGGGGGGGACCCAGTACTTC. Translated, it gives CAWSHGGGTQYF.

The CDR3 loop is CASSLDLTDTQYF. Written as DNA, the CDR3 is TGTGCCAGCAGCTTAGACCTCACAGATACGCAGTATTTT. The gene calls are TRBV11-2 and TRBJ2-3; D unresolved. Germline V gene lookup returns CDR1 SGHAT and CDR2 FQNNGV. The CDR3 extends over 13 amino acids. The V and J ends lost 0 bases and 2 bases respectively, with 3 bases between them.

In nucleotides, the CDR3 is TGTGCCACAACACCGGGACAGTCCTACAATGAGCAGTTCTTC. Its protein product is CATTPGQSYNEQFF. This chain links TRBV7-2 with TRBJ2-1; 7 positions match TRBD1. The CDR3 contains 14 residues. Germline V gene sequence: CDR1 SGHTA, CDR2 FQGNSA. V lost 10 bases and J lost 1; bases outside the gene matches: 7.

V and J are TRBV7-2 and TRBJ2-7; the D gene is possibly TRBD1 (6 bases). Germline V CDR1 and CDR2: SGHTA, FQGNSA. This CDR3 has 14 residues. V lost 5 bases and J 6 bases, leaving 17 bases between the germline ends. CDR3 nucleotide sequence: TGTGCCAGCAGCAACAGGGTGGCATTTCCCGAGCAGTACTTC. Translation gives CASSNRVAFPEQYF. Together with reference TRBV7-2 and TRBJ2-7, the CDR3 gives the full variable domain: GAGVSQSPSNKVTEKGKDVELRCDPISGHTALYWYRQSLGQGLEFLIYFQGNSAPDKSGLPSDRFSAERTGGSVSTLTIQRTQQEDSAVYLCASSNRVAFPEQYFGPGTRLTVT.

The chain couples TRBV27 to TRBJ2-3, with TRBD2 as a possible D gene (6 bases). Trimming shortened V by 5 bases and J by 3 bases, and 12 bases separated the two germline ends. Germline assignment: CDR1 MNHEY and CDR2 SMNVEV (reference sequence). This CDR3 region has 14 residues. The CDR3 sequence is CASSRVAATDTQYF. For the CDR3, the DNA is TGTGCCAGCAGTAGGGTAGCGGCTACAGATACGCAGTATTTT.